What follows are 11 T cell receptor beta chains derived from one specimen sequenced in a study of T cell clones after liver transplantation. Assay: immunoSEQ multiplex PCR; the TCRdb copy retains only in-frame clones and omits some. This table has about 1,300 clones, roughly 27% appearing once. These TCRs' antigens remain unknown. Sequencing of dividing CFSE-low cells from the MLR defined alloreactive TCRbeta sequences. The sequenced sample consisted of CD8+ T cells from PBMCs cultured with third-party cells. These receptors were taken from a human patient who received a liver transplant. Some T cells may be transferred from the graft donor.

CDR3 region: CASSPGVGAYEQYF. The CDR3, as DNA: TGTGCCAGCAGTCCCGGGGTCGGAGCCTACGAGCAGTACTTC. The chain uses TRBV13 and TRBJ2-7; D possibly corresponds to TRBD2 (5 bases). The CDR3 loop spans 14 amino acids. CDR1 PRHDT and CDR2 FYEKMQ come from the germline V gene (reference sequence). The V end was cut by 6 bases, the J end by 2 bases, with 14 bases between.

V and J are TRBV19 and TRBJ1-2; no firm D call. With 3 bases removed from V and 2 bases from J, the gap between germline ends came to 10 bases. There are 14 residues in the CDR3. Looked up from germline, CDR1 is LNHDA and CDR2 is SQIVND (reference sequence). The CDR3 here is CASSILGQNYGYTF. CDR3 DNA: TGTGCCAGTAGTATCCTTGGCCAGAACTATGGCTACACCTTC.

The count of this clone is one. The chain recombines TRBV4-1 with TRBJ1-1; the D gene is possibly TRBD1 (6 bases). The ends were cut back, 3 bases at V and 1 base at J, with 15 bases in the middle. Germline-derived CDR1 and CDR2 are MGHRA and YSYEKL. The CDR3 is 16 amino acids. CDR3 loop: CASSHRGGGENTEAFF. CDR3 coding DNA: TGCGCCAGCAGCCACCGTGGGGGGGGCGAGAACACTGAAGCTTTCTTT.

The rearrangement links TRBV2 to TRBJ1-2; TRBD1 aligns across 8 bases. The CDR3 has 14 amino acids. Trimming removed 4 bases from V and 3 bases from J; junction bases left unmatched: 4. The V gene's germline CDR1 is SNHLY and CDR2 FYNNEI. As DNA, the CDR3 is TGTGCCAGCAGTGTGTCGGGACAGGACTATGGCTACACCTTC. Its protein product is CASSVSGQDYGYTF.

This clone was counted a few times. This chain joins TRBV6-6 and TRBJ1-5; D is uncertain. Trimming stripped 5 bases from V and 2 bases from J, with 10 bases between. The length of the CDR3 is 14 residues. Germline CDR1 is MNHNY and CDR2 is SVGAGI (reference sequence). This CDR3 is CASSLWGGNQPQHF. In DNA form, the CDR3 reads TGTGCCAGCAGTCTCTGGGGAGGCAATCAGCCCCAGCATTTT.

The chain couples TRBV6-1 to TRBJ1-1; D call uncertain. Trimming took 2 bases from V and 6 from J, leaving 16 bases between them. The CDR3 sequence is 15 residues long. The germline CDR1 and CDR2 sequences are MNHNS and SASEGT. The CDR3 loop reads CASSEYSRGHPEAFF. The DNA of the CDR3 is TGTGCCAGCAGTGAATACTCGCGAGGGCACCCTGAAGCTTTCTTT.

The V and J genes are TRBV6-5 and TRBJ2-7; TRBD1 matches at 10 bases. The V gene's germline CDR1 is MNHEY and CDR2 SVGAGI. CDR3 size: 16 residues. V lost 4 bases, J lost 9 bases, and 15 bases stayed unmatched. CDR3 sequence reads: CASSFIPGTGDTLQYF. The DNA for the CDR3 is TGTGCCAGCAGTTTCATACCCGGGACAGGGGATACTCTGCAGTACTTC.

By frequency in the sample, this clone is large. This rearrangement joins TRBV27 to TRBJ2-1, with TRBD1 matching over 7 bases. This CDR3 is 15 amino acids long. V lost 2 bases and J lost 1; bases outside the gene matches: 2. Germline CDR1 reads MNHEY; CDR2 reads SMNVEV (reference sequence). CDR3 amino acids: CASSLGTVSYNEQFF. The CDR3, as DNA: TGTGCCAGCAGTTTAGGGACAGTGTCCTACAATGAGCAGTTCTTC.

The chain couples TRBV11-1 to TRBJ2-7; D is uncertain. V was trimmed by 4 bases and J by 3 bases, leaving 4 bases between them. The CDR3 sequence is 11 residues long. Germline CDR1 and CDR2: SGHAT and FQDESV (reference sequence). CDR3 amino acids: CASSSNYEQYF. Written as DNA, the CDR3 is TGTGCCAGCAGCTCCAACTACGAGCAGTACTTC.

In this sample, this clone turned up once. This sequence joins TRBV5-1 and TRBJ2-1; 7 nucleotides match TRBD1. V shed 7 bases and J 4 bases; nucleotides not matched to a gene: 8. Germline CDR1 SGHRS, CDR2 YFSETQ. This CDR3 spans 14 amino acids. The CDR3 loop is CASFGDSQYNEQFF. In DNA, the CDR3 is TGCGCCAGCTTTGGGGACAGCCAGTACAATGAGCAGTTCTTC. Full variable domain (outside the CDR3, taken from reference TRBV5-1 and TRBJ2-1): KAGVTQTPRYLIKTRGQQVTLSCSPISGHRSVSWYQQTPGQGLQFLFEYFSETQRNKGNFPGRFSGRQFSNSRSEMNVSTLELGDSALYLCASFGDSQYNEQFFGPGTRLTVL.

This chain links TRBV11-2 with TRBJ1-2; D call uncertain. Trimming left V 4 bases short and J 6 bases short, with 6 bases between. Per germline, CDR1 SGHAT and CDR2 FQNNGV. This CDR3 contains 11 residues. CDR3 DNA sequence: TGTGCCAGCAGCTACCGGAATGGCTACACCTTC. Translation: CASSYRNGYTF.